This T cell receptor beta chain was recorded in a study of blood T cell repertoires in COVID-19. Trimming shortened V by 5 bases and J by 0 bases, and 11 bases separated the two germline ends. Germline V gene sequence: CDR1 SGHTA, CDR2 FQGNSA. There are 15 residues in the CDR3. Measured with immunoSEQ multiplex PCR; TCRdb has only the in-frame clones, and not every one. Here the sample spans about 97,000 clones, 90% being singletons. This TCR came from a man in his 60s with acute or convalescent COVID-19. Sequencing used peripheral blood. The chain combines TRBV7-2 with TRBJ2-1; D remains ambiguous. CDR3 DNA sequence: TGTGCCAGCAGCCACAGACAAAGCTCCTACAATGAGCAGTTCTTC. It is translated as CASSHRQSSYNEQFF. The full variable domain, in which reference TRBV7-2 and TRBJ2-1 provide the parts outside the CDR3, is GAGVSQSPSNKVTEKGKDVELRCDPISGHTALYWYRQSLGQGLEFLIYFQGNSAPDKSGLPSDRFSAERTGGSVSTLTIQRTQQEDSAVYLCASSHRQSSYNEQFFGPGTRLTVL.